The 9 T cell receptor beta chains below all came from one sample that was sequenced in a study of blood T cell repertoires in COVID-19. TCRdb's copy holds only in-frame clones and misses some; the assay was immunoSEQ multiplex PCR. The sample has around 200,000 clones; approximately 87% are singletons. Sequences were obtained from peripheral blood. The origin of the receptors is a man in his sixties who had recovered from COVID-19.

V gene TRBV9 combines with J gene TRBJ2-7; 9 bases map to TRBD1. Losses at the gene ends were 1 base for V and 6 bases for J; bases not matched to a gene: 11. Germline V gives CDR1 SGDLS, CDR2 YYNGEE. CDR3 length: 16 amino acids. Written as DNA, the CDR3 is TGTGCCAGCAGCGTAACCGGGGACAGGGCCTCATCCGAGCAGTACTTC. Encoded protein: CASSVTGDRASSEQYF.

CDR3 DNA sequence: TGCGCCAGCAGCCAAGAGTTACCGGGACAGGGCTCCTACGAGCAGTACTTC. It codes for CASSQELPGQGSYEQYF. The rearrangement joins TRBV4-3 to TRBJ2-7; 9 bases agree with TRBD1. After removal of 0 bases from V and 0 bases from J, the junction contained 6 bases not matched to a gene. The CDR3 is made up of 17 amino acids. Germline CDR1 is LGHNA and CDR2 is YSLEER.

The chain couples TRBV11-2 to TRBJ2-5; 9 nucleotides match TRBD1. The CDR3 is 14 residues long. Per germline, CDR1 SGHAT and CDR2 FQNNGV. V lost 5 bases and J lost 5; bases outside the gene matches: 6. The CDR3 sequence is CASSPTGGVETQYF. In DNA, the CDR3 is TGTGCCAGCAGCCCCACAGGGGGCGTCGAGACCCAGTACTTC.

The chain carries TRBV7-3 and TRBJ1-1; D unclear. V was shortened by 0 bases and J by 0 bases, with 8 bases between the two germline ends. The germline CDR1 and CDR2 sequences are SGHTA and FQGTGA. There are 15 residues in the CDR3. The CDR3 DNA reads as TGTGCCAGCAGCTTAACGGCACTAATGAACACTGAAGCTTTCTTT. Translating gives CASSLTALMNTEAFF.

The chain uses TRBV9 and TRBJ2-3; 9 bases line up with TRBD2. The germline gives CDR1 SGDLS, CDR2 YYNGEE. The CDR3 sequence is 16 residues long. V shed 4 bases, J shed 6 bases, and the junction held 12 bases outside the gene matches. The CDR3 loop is CASSSVGGGALDTQYF. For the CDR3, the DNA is TGTGCCAGCAGCTCGGTAGGCGGGGGGGCGTTGGATACGCAGTATTTT. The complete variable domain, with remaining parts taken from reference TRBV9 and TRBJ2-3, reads DSGVTQTPKHLITATGQRVTLRCSPRSGDLSVYWYQQSLDQGLQFLIQYYNGEERAKGNILERFSAQQFPDLHSELNLSSLELGDSALYFCASSSVGGGALDTQYFGPGTRLTVL.

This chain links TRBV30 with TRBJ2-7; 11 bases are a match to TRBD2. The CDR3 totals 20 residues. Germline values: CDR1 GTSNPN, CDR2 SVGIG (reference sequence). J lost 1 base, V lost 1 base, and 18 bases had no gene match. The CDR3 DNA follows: TGTGCCTGGAGTGCAGGGAAAATTGGGGGTGGGACTAGCGGTTCCTACGAGCAGTACTTC. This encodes CAWSAGKIGGGTSGSYEQYF.

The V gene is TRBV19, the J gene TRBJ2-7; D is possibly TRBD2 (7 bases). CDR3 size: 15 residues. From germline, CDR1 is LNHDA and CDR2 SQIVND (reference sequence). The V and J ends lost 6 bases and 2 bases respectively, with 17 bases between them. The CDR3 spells CASRLGAAGPYEQYF. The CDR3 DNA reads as TGTGCCAGTAGACTGGGGGCAGCGGGGCCCTACGAGCAGTACTTC.

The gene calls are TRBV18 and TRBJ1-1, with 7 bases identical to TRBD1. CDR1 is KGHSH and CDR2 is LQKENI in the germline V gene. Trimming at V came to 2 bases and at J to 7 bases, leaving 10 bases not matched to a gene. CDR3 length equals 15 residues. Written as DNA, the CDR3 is TGTGCCAGCTCACCAAACCCCGGGACAGACCTTGAAGCTTTCTTT. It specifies CASSPNPGTDLEAFF.

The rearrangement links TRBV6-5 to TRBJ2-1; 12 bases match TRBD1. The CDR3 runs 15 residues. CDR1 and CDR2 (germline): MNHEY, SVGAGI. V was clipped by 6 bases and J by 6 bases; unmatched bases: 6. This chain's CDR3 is CASRDGTGGPNEQFF. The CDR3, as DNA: TGTGCCAGCAGAGACGGGACAGGGGGCCCCAATGAGCAGTTCTTC.